A single T cell receptor beta chain is shown here with its context. The antigen remains undetermined. A multiplex PCR was run with 60 Vbeta primers and 13 Jbeta primers. Sequencing was performed with immunoSEQ multiplex PCR; in TCRdb, only in-frame clones are kept and a portion is missing. The sample includes around 150,000 clones, more than 60% of them seen just once. The source of the sample is a study of cytomegalovirus exposure and HLA in healthy donors. Study-wide background: Among the 300 to 450 genotyped donors, 70% to 85% were placed in the Caucasian-associated ancestry cluster.

Looked up from germline, CDR1 is SQVTM and CDR2 is ANQGSEA. Trimming left V 4 bases short and J 10 bases short, with 14 bases between. The CDR3 has 12 residues. Study-wide results and caveats: Upon later analysis, HLA-associated TCR beta chains proved more clonally expanded than other, equally common chains.

The material sequenced was PBMCs. The source is a male donor in good health and CMV-seronegative. The chain links TRBV29-1 to TRBJ2-1, with D possibly TRBD2 on 5 matching bases. In DNA form, the CDR3 reads TGCAGCGTTGGAGGGTCCCTGGGAGAGCAGTTCTTC. Translation gives CSVGGSLGEQFF.